The TCR beta chain described here comes from a study of beta chain features in type 1 diabetes. Study-level findings and limits: cDNA-based reads could over-represent cells with high TCR expression. Across all four CD4+ subsets, people with type 1 diabetes showed modestly shorter TCRB CDR3s.

As to this clone: As yet, its antigen is unknown.

CDR1 is LNHNV and CDR2 is YYDKDF in the germline V gene (reference sequence). This CDR3 is built from 16 residues. V was cut by 0 bases and J by 6 bases, with 16 bases left in between. Sequenced material consisted of expressed TCRB transcripts (all of the isolated RNA was reverse transcribed). Data came from immunoSEQ multiplex PCR; TCRdb stores just in-frame clones and leaves some out. The table has 500,000 to 800,000 clones, roughly an eighth seen once; the top ten hold more than 0.095%. Sequenced: naive CD4+ T cells from blood. The chain couples TRBV15 to TRBJ2-3; D is uncertain. This receptor was identified in a man younger than 45 with type 1 diabetes. The CDR3 DNA sequence: TGTGCCACCAGCAGAGATAATGGAGCAGGATACGATACGCAGTATTTT. It is translated as CATSRDNGAGYDTQYF. Full variable domain (rest looked up from reference TRBV15 and TRBJ2-3): DAMVIQNPRYQVTQFGKPVTLSCSQTLNHNVMYWYQQKSSQAPKLLFHYYDKDFNNEADTPDNFQSRRPNTSFCFLDIRSPGLGDTAMYLCATSRDNGAGYDTQYFGPGTRLTVL.